This T cell receptor beta chain stems from a study of response to subunit inactivated influenza vaccine. General study points: That few new T cells are recruited by each seasonal influenza vaccination was the authors' suggestion.

TCRdb re-derived calls from the RT-PCR reads in MiXCR, one entry per CDR3 protein. This table holds 290,000 or so distinct CDR3 sequences, about 20% found once. The CDR3 covers 10 residues. Looked up from germline, CDR1 is KGHSH and CDR2 is LQKENI. V shed 2 bases and J shed 9 bases, with 2 bases lying between them. Remarks on this clonotype: What it recognizes is unknown.

This TCR came from a man aged 45-69 years who received an inactivated influenza vaccine. The V call is TRBV18, the J call TRBJ2-1, with D unresolved. Sequencing used PBMCs from blood, obtained less than 22 months after vaccination. CDR3 coding DNA: TGTGCCAGCTCACCAACTGAGCAGTTCTTC. It is translated as CASSPTEQFF.